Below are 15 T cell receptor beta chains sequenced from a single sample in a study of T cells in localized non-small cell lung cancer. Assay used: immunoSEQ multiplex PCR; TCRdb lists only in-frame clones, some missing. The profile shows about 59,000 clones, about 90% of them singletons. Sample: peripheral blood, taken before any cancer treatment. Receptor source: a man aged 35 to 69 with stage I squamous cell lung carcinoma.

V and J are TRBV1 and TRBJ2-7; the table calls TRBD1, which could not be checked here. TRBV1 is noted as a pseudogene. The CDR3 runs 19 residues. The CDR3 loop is CTSSQDPTMTDDRSYEQYF. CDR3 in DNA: TGCACCAGCAGCCAAGATCCTACAATGACAGATGACAGATCCTACGAGCAGTACTTC.

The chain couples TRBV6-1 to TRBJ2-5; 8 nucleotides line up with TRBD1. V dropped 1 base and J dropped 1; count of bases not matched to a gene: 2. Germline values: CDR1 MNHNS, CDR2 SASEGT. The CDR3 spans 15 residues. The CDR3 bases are TGTGCCAGCAGTGAAGGACAGGGGATCCAAGAGACCCAGTACTTC. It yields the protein CASSEGQGIQETQYF.

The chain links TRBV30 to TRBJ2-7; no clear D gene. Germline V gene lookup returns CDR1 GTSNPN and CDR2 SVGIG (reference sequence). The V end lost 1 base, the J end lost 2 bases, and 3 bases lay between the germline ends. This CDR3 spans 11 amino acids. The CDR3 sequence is CAWSAPYEQYF. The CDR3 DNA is TGTGCCTGGAGTGCCCCCTACGAGCAGTACTTC.

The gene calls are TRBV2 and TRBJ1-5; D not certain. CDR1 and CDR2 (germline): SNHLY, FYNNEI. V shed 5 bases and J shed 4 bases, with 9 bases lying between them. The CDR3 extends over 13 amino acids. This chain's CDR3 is CASSSPGNQPQHF. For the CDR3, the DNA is TGTGCCAGCAGTTCCCCGGGGAATCAGCCCCAGCATTTT. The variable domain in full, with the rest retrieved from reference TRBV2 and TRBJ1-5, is EPEVTQTPSHQVTQMGQEVILRCVPISNHLYFYWYRQILGQKVEFLVSFYNNEISEKSEIFDDQFSVERPDGSNFTLKIRSTKLEDSAMYFCASSSPGNQPQHFGDGTRLSIL.

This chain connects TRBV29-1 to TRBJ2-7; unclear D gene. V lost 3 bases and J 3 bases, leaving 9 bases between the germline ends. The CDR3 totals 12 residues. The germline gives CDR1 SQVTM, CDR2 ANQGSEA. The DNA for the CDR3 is TGCAGCGTTGACCCGGGCAACTACGAGCAGTACTTC. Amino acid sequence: CSVDPGNYEQYF.

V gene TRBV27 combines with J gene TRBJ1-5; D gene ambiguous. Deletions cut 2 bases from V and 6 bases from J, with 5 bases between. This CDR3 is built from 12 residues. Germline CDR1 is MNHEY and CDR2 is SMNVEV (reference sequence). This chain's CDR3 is CASSLNGQPQHF. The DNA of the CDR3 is TGTGCCAGCAGTTTAAACGGTCAGCCCCAGCATTTT.

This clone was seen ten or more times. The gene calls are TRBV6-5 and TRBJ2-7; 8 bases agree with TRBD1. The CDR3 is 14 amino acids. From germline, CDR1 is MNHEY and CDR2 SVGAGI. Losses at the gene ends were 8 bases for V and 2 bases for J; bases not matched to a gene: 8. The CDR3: CASGGRGQAYEQYF. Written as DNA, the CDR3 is TGTGCCAGCGGCGGCAGGGGGCAGGCCTACGAGCAGTACTTC.

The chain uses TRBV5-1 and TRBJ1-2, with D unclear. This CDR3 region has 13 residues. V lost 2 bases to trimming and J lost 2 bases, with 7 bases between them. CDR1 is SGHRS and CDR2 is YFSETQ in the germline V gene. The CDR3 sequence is CASSFDANYGYTF. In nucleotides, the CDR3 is TGCGCCAGCAGCTTCGACGCGAACTATGGCTACACCTTC.

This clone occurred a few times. The CDR3 DNA reads as TGCGCCAGCAGCCTTATCGGGGGAGCGGAGTCCTACGAGCAGTACTTC. Its protein product is CASSLIGGAESYEQYF. The chain joins TRBV4-3 to TRBJ2-7, with D tentatively TRBD2 (6 bases). V was shortened by 4 bases and J by 1 base, with 17 bases between the two germline ends. This CDR3 comprises 16 residues. The germline CDR1 and CDR2 sequences are LGHNA and YSLEER.

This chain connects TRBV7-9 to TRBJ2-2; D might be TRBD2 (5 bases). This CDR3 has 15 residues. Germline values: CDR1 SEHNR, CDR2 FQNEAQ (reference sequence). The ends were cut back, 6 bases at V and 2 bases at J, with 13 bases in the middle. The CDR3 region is CASSPDYTNTGELFF. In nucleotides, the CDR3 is TGTGCCAGCAGTCCTGACTACACTAACACCGGGGAGCTGTTTTTT.

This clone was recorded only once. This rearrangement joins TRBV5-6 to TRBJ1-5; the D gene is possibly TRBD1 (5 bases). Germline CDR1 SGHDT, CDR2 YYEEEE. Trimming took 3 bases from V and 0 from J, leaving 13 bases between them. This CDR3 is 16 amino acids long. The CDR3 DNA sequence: TGTGCCAGCAGCTCCTGGGGCATTTATAGCAATCAGCCCCAGCATTTT. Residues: CASSSWGIYSNQPQHF.

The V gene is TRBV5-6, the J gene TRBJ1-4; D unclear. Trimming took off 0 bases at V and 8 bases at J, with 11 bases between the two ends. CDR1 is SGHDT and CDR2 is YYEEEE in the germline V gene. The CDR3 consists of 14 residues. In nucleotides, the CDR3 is TGTGCCAGCAGCTTGGCCGGAGCCCGGGAAAAACTGTTTTTT. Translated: CASSLAGAREKLFF.

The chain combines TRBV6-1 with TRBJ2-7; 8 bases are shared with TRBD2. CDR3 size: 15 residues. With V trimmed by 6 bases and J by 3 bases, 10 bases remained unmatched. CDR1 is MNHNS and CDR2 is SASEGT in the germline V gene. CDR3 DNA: TGTGCCAGCAGGTTGACTAGCGAACTTCGCTACGAGCAGTACTTC. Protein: CASRLTSELRYEQYF.

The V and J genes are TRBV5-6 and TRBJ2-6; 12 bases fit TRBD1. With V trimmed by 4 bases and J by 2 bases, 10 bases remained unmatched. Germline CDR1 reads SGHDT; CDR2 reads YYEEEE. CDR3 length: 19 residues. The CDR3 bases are TGTGCCAGCAGCACGATGACCGGGACAGGGGGCACTGGGGCCAACGTCCTGACTTTC. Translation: CASSTMTGTGGTGANVLTF.

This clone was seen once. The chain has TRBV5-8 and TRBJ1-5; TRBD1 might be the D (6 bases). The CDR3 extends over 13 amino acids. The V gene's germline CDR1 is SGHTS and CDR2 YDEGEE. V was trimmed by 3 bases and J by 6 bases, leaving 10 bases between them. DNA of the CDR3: TGTGCCAGCAGCTCGCAGGGGATTCAGCCCCAGCATTTT. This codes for CASSSQGIQPQHF.